This TCR beta chain was documented in a study of T cell repertoires in cytomegalovirus infection. Overall study: Both CMV infection and a matching HLA type were indicated by public TCR beta signatures. Whole-study findings and limits: Summed frequency of public TCR beta families distinguished CMV carriers with the relevant HLA. CMV-specific TCR beta clonotypes restricted by HLA-C were the ones dominating the ex vivo response.

This clonotype occurred a few times. What it binds is not known. MiXCR was run by TCRdb on the reads, yielding one entry per CDR3 protein. The table includes 150,000 or so distinct CDR3 sequences, roughly 21% detected once. Germline V gene data show CDR1 as SEHNR and CDR2 as FQNEAQ (reference sequence). CDR3 length: 11 residues. V lost 2 bases, J lost 13 bases, and 9 bases lay in between. V and J are TRBV7-9 and TRBJ2-4; the D gene is possibly TRBD1 (6 bases). The sample was CD8+ T cells from cultured PBMCs, taken from culture after CMV antigen stimulation. The origin of this receptor is a human donor in good health (CMV status not recorded). Some clones in this sample may be carry-over from other donors' samples. The CDR3 nucleotides are TGTGCCAGCAGCTTAAGTGACAGGCAGTACTTC. Translation: CASSLSDRQYF.